The following is a TCR beta chain sequence with its context. This clone was counted only a few times. This receptor's antigen is unknown. Base quality data are lacking; no much larger clone is found one base away. Trimming removed 8 bases from V and 4 bases from J, leaving 17 bases between the germline ends. The CDR3, from cysteine to phenylalanine, totals 14 residues. Solely the CDR3 DNA is kept, with 42 bases framed from the first base. Based on the germline V gene, the CDR1 and CDR2 sequences are SNHLY and FYNNEI. TCRbeta CDR3 regions were sequenced with the immunoSEQ Assay. After extraction, genomic DNA underwent amplification by bias-controlled multiplex PCR, followed by high-throughput sequencing. The authors processed their data as follows. To quantify the absolute abundance of every unique TCRbeta CDR3 region, sequences were collapsed and filtered. T cell fraction was estimated by normalization of TCRbeta template counts to usable DNA, with usable DNA being measured through amplification of reference genes present in all nucleated cells. Repertoire TCRs were annotated as SARS-CoV-2-specific when V gene, CDR3 amino acid sequence and J gene were exactly matched to a known reactive TCR set. The reference SARS-CoV-2 TCR set was derived from MIRA and filtered for enrichment in COVID-19-positive ImmuneCODE repertoires, a step that removed public or cross-reactive TCRs. Based on the MIRA antigens, annotated TCRs were further analysed at the level of specific ORF or position within ORF. Breadth was defined as the number of annotated unique rearrangements divided by the total number of unique productive rearrangements, and depth was defined as the summed frequency of the annotated unique rearrangements. Two-sided Wilcoxon rank-sum tests were applied when comparing TCR breadth between groups. This immuneACCESS table, as held by TCRdb, lists in-frame sequences with V and J called but not all clones. Of the missing ones, under half trace to an unresolved V gene in checked studies; the others have no known cause. V and J calls and clone size follow that table, whereas D and trimming were derived from the DNA. The sample records about 500,000 clones, roughly nine tenths of which are singletons. The ten largest make up more than 1.5% of the sample.

Sample treatment or condition, as interpreted from the label and publication: 15 to 20 received Ad26.COV2.S at low or high dose, single or two shots; 5 received placebo; per-sample allocation not given. Repertoires of vaccine and placebo recipients were sequenced from samples taken on day 63 after the first injection. Between 29 July and 7 August 2020, Cohort 1b enrolled approximately 26 adults aged 18-55 years at one site in Boston, USA. Ad26.COV2.S was a replication-incompetent adenovirus type 26 vector expressing a prefusion-stabilized SARS-CoV-2 spike protein from the original Wuhan strain. This sample is part of a study of Ad26.COV2.S vaccination and SARS-CoV-2 variants (dated by TCRdb to the early 2020s). For context, the study as a whole: Donors in the vaccine arm were drawn from COV1001, a phase I-IIa trial of Ad26.COV2.S in healthy adults that was multicentre, randomized, double-blind and placebo-controlled. Ad26.COV2.S was given intramuscularly at 5x10^10 or 1x10^11 viral particles, as a single shot or as two shots 56 days apart. Investigators did not know the trial group allocation while performing experiments and assessing outcomes. A total of 32 samples were included in the TCR-sequenced set, comprising approximately 20 Ad26.COV2.S vaccine recipients, 5 placebo recipients and 8 SARS-CoV-2 convalescent individuals. The specificity and breadth of SARS-CoV-2-reactive T cell receptors after Ad26.COV2.S vaccination were assessed by TCRbeta repertoire sequencing. Trial participants were randomized into five groups of five, in which low-dose or high-dose Ad26.COV2.S was given once or twice, or placebo was given on both occasions. Results the study describes overall, beyond this receptor: The study lacked the statistical power to compare responses across vaccine doses or regimens. Vaccine and placebo recipients had similar non-spike TCR breadth, a finding consistent with the vaccine containing only spike. The authors noted that the TCR breadth and depth analyses may have underestimated total T cell responses. After vaccination, spike-specific CD8+ and CD4+ T cell responses were reported to show substantial breadth. Spike-specific TCR breadth was higher in Ad26.COV2.S recipients than in placebo recipients (P = 0.0014).

The sequence is built from TRBV2 and TRBJ1-2; the D gene remains uncertain. The source was peripheral blood, collected in a trial of Ad26.COV2.S vaccine versus placebo. This sequence originates from a person between 18 and 65 years old who received the Ad26.COV2.S COVID-19 vaccine or a placebo. Read as DNA, the sequence is TGTGCCAGCGAGTGGGCAGGAACCTCCTATGGCTACACCTTC. It translates to CASEWAGTSYGYTF.